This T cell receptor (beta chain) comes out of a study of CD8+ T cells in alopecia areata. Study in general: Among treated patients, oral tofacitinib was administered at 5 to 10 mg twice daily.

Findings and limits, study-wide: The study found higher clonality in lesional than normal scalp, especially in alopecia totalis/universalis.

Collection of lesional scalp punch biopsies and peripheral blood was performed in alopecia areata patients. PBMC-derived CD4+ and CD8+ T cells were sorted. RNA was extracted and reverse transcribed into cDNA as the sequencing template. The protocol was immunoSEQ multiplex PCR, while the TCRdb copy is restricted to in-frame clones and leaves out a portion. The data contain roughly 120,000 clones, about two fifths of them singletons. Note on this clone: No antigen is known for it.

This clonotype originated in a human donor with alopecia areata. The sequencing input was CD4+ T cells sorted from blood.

The CDR3 sequence is CSVRPGRGGEKLFF. The CDR3 region has the DNA TGCAGCGTTCGCCCCGGCAGGGGAGGGGAAAAACTGTTTTTT. The chain recombines TRBV29-1 with TRBJ1-4, with D possibly matching TRBD1 (6 bases). This CDR3 contains 14 residues. Trimming removed 5 bases at V and 8 bases at J, with 18 bases between. Germline CDR1 is SQVTM and CDR2 is ANQGSEA.